In its sample, the clone carrying this T cell receptor beta chain was seen many times. Antigen: not known. The V gene lost 0 bases and the J gene lost 4 bases, with 16 bases spanning the gap. Germline V gene sequence: CDR1 GTSNPN, CDR2 SVGIG (reference sequence). The CDR3 has 15 residues. This specimen belongs to a study of molecular identifiers for immune sequencing clone quantification. Notes on the study in general: Clones with over 20 RNA copies captured over 99% of effector molecules but under 1% of naive ones.

TCRdb ran MiXCR on the PCR reads and lists one entry per CDR3 protein. Among around 480,000 distinct CDR3 sequences, roughly a fifth were seen once, and the ten largest hold around 0.86%. The source is a human donor in good health. Some libraries in this study had Jurkat cell RNA spiked in. This rearrangement joins TRBV30 to TRBJ2-7; possible D gene TRBD2, 5 bases. Sequenced input: naive CD8+ T cells from blood, with Jurkat cell RNA spiked in. Subset here: FACS-sorted CD8+CD4-CCR7+CD45RA+ naive T cells. The CDR3 DNA is TGTGCCTGGAGTGTTCCTCGACTATCCCGGTACGAGCAGTACTTC. Protein product: CAWSVPRLSRYEQYF.